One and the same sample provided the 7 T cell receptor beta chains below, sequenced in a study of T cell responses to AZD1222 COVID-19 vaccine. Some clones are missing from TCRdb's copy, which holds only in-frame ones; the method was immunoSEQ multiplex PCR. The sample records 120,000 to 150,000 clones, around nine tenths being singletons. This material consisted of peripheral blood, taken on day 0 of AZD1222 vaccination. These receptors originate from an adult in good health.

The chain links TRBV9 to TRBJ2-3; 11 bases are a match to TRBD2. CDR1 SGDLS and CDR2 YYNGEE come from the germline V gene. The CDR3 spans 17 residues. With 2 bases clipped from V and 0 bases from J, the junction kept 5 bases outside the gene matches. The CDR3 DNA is TGTGCCAGCAGCGTCGGGACTAGCGGCTCTAGCACAGATACGCAGTATTTT. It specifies CASSVGTSGSSTDTQYF.

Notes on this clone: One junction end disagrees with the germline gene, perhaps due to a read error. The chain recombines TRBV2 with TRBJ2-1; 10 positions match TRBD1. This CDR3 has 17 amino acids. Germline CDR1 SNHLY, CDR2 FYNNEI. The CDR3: CASNEGPDRGRSREQFF. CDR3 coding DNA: TGTGCCAGCAATGAAGGACCTGACAGGGGGCGTTCTAGGGAGCAGTTCTTC.

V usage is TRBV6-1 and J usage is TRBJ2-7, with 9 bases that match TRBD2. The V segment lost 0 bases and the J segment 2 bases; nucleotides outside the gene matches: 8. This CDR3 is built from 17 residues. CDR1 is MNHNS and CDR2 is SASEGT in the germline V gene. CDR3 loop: CASSEATVAGVTYEQYF. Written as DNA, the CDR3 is TGTGCCAGCAGTGAAGCGACGGTAGCGGGAGTAACCTACGAGCAGTACTTC.

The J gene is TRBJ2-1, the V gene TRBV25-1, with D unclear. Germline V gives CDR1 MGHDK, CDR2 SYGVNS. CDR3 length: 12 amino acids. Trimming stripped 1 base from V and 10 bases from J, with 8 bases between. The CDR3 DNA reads TGTGCCAGCAGTGAATTGACCGGGGAGCAGTTCTTC. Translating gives CASSELTGEQFF.

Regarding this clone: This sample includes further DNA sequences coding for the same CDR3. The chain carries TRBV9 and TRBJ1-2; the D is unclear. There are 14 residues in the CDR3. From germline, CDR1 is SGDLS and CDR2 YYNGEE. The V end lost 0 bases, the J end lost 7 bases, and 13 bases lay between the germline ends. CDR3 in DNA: TGTGCCAGCAGCGTAGGGTCCGGGGTGGGTGGCTACACCTTC. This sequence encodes CASSVGSGVGGYTF.

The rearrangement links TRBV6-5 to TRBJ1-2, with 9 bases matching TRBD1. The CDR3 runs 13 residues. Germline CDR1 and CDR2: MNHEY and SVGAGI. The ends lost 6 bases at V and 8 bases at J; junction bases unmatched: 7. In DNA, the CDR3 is TGTGCCAGCAGGTTGAACAGGGGGCAGGGCTACACCTTC. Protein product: CASRLNRGQGYTF.

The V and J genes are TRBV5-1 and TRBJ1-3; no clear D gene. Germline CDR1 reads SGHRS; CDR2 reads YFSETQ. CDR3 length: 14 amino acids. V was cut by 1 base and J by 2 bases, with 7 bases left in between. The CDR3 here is CASSLSATGNTIYF. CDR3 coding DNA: TGCGCCAGCAGCTTGTCCGCCACTGGAAACACCATATATTTT. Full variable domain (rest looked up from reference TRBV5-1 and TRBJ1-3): KAGVTQTPRYLIKTRGQQVTLSCSPISGHRSVSWYQQTPGQGLQFLFEYFSETQRNKGNFPGRFSGRQFSNSRSEMNVSTLELGDSALYLCASSLSATGNTIYFGEGSWLTVV.